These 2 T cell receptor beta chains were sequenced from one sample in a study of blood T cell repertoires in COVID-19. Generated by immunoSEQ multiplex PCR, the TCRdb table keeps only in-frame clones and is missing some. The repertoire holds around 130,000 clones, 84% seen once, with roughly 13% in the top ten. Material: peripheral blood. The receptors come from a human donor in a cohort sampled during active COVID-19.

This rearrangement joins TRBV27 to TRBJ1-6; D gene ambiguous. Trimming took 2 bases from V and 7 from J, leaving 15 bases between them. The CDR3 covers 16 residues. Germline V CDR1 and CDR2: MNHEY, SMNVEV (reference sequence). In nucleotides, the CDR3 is TGTGCCAGCAGTTTAGCGGGCAGTATGTGGAATTCACCCCTCCACTTT. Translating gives CASSLAGSMWNSPLHF.

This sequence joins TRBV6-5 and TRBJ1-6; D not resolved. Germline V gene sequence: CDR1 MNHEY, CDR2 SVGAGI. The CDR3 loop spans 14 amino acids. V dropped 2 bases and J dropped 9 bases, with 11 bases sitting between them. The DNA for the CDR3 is TGTGCCAGCAGTTACCACTATGAGAGTTCACCCCTCCACTTT. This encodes CASSYHYESSPLHF.